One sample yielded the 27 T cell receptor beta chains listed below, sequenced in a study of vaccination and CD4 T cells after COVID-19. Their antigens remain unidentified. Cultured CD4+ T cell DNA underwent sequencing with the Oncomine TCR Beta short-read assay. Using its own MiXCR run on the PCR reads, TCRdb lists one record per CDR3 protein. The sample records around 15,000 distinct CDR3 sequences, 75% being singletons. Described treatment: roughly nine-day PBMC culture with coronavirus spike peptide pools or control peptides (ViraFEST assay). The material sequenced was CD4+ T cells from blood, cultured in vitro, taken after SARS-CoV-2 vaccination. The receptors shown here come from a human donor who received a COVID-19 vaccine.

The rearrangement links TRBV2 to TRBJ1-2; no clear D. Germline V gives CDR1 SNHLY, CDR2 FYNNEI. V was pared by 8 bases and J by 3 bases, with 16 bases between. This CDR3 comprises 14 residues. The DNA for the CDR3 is TGTGCCAGCGCCCAAATGTTTACAGACTATGGCTACACCTTC. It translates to CASAQMFTDYGYTF.

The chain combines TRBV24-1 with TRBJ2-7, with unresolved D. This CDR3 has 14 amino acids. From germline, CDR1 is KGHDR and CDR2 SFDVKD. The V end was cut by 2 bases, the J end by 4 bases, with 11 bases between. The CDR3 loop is CATSDYPTSYEQYF. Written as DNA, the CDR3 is TGTGCCACCAGTGATTACCCGACATCATACGAGCAGTACTTC.

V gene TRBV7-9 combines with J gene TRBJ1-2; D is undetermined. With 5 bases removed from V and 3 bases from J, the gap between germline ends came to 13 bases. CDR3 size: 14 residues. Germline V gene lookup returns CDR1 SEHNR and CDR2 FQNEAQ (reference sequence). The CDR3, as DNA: TGTGCCAGCAGCAAAAACCTCGGGGACTATGGCTACACCTTC. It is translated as CASSKNLGDYGYTF. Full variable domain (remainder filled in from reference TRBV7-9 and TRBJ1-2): DTGVSQNPRHKITKRGQNVTFRCDPISEHNRLYWYRQTLGQGPEFLTYFQNEAQLEKSRLLSDRFSAERPKGSFSTLEIQRTEQGDSAMYLCASSKNLGDYGYTFGSGTRLTVV.

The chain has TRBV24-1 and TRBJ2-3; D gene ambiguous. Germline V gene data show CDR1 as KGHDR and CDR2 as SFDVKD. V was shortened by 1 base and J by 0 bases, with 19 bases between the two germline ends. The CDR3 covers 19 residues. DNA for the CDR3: TGTGCCACCAGTGATTTAATTCCCCTCGGCACCGGGAGCACAGATACGCAGTATTTT. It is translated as CATSDLIPLGTGSTDTQYF.

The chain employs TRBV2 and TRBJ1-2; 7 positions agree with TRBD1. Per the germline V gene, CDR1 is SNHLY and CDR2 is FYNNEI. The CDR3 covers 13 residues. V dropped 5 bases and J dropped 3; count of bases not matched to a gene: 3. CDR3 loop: CASSSQGDYGYTF. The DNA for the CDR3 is TGTGCCAGCAGTTCTCAGGGGGACTATGGCTACACCTTC.

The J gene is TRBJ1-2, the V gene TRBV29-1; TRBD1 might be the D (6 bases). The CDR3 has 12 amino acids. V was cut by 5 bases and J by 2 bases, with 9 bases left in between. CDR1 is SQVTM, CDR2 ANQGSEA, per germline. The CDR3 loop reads CSVLQGNYGYTF. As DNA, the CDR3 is TGCAGCGTTCTACAGGGAAACTATGGCTACACCTTC.

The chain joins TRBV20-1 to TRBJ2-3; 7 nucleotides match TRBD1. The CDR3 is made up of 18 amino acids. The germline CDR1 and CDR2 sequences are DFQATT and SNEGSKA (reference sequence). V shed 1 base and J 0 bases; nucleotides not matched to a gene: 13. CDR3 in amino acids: CSARATGPGIGSTDTQYF. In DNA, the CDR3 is TGCAGTGCTAGAGCGACAGGGCCAGGGATAGGTAGCACAGATACGCAGTATTTT.

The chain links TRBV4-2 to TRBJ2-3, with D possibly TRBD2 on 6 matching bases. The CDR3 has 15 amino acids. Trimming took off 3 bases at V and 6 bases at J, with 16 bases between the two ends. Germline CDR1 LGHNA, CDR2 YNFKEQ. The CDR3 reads CASSQGGEGTDTQYF. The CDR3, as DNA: TGTGCCAGCAGCCAGGGGGGTGAGGGGACCGATACGCAGTATTTT.

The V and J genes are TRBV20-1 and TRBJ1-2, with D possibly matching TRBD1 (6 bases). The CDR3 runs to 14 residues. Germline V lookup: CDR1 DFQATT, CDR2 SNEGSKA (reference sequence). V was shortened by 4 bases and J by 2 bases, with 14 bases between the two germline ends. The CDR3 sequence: CSAKTGMGNYGYTF. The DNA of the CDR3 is TGCAGTGCTAAAACAGGGATGGGAAACTATGGCTACACCTTC.

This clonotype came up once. The CDR3 DNA follows: TGTGCCAGCAGCTTAAGGACCTTAGGGAATACTGGGGCCAACGTCCTGACTTTC. Protein sequence: CASSLRTLGNTGANVLTF. The rearrangement joins TRBV7-2 to TRBJ2-6, with unresolved D. V dropped 2 bases and J dropped 2 bases, with 16 bases sitting between them. Germline CDR1 SGHTA, CDR2 FQGNSA. This CDR3 region has 18 residues. The full variable domain, its missing parts supplied by reference TRBV7-2 and TRBJ2-6, is GAGVSQSPSNKVTEKGKDVELRCDPISGHTALYWYRQSLGQGLEFLIYFQGNSAPDKSGLPSDRFSAERTGGSVSTLTIQRTQQEDSAVYLCASSLRTLGNTGANVLTFGAGSRLTVL.

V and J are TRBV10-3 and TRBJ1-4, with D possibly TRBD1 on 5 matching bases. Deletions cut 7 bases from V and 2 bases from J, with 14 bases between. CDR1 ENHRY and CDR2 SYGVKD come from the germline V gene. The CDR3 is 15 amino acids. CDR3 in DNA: TGTGCCATCAACGAGGGGACCTCTACTAATGAAAAACTGTTTTTT. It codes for CAINEGTSTNEKLFF.

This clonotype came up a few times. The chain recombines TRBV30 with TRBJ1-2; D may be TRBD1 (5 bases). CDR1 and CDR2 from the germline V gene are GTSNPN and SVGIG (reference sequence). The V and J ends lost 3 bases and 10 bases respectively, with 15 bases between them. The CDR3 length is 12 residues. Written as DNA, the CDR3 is TGTGCCTGGAGAACACGGACACCTTCCTACACCTTC. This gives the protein CAWRTRTPSYTF.

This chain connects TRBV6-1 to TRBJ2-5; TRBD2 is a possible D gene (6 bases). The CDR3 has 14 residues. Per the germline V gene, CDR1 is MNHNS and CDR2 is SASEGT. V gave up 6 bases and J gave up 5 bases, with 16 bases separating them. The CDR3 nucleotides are TGTGCCAGCAGCCCGTCCAGGAGGGCGGAGACCCAGTACTTC. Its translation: CASSPSRRAETQYF.

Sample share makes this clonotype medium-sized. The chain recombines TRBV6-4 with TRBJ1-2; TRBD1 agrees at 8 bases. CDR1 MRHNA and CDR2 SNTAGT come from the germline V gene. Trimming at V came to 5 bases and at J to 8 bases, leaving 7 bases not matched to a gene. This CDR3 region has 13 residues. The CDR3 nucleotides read TGTGCCAGCAGTACATCAGGGGGCGGAGGCTACACCTTC. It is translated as CASSTSGGGGYTF.

CDR3 region: CASSFRPAGGTGELFF. The CDR3 bases are TGTGCCAGCAGTTTTCGCCCGGCGGGGGGCACCGGGGAGCTGTTTTTT. V usage is TRBV27 and J usage is TRBJ2-2; 8 bases align to TRBD2. Trimming at V came to 3 bases and at J to 4 bases, leaving 7 bases not matched to a gene. CDR3 length equals 16 residues. CDR1 and CDR2 (germline): MNHEY, SMNVEV (reference sequence).

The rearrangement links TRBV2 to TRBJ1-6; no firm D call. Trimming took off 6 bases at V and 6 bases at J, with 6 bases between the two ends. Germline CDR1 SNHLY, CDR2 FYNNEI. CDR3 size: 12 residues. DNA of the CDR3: TGTGCCAGCAGATTCACTAATTCACCCCTCCACTTT. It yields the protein CASRFTNSPLHF. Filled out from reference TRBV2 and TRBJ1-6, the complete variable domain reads EPEVTQTPSHQVTQMGQEVILRCVPISNHLYFYWYRQILGQKVEFLVSFYNNEISEKSEIFDDQFSVERPDGSNFTLKIRSTKLEDSAMYFCASRFTNSPLHFGNGTRLTVT.

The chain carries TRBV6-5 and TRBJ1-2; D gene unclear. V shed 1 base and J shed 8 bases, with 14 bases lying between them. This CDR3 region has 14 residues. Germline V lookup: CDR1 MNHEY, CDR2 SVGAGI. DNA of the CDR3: TGTGCCAGCAGTTACTTCGGCAGCGAGGGAGGCTACACCTTC. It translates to CASSYFGSEGGYTF.

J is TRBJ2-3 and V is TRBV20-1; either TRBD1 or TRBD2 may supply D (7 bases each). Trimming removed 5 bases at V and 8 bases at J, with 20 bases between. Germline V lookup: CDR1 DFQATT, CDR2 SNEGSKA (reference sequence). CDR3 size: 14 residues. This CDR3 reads CSAAPGGASRTQYF. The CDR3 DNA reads TGCAGTGCTGCGCCAGGGGGGGCGTCGCGTACGCAGTATTTT.

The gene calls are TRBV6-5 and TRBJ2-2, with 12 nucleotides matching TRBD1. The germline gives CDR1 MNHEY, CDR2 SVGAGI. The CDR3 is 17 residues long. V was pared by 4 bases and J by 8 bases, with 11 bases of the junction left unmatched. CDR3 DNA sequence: TGTGCCAGCAGTTCCTCCCCGGGACAGGGGGCAGTTGGGGAGCTGTTTTTT. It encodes CASSSSPGQGAVGELFF.

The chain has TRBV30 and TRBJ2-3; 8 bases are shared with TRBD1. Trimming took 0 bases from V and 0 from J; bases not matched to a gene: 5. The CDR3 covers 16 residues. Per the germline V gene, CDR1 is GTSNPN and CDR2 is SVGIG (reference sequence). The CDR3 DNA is TGTGCCTGGAGTGTAACAGGGGGAGGTAGCACAGATACGCAGTATTTT. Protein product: CAWSVTGGGSTDTQYF.

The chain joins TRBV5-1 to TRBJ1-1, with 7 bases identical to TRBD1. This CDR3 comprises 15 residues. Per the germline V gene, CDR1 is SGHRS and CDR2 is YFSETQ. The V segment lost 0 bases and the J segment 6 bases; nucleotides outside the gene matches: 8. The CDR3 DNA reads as TGCGCCAGCAGCTTGGACGGACAGGTCTTCGCTGAAGCTTTCTTT. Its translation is CASSLDGQVFAEAFF.

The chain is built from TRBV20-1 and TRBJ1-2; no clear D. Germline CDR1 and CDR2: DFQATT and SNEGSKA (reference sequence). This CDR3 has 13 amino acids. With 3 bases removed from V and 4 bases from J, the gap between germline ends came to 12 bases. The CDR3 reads CSASLGVGYGYTF. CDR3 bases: TGCAGTGCTAGTCTGGGAGTCGGCTATGGCTACACCTTC.

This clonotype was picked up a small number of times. The CDR3 coding sequence is TGTGCCATCACCGCAACAGGGTATAACACTGAAGCTTTCTTT. It is translated as CAITATGYNTEAFF. The V and J genes are TRBV10-3 and TRBJ1-1, with a possible D match to TRBD1 (6 bases). V was shortened by 7 bases and J by 2 bases, with 14 bases between the two germline ends. Germline V CDR1 and CDR2: ENHRY, SYGVKD. This CDR3 is 14 amino acids long.

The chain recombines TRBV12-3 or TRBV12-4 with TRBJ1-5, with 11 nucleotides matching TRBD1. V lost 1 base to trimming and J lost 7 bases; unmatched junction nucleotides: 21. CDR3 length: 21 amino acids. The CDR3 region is CASSLVLRAGTGGTIKQPQHF. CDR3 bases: TGTGCCAGCAGTTTAGTCCTCCGGGCCGGGACAGGGGGTACTATTAAGCAGCCCCAGCATTTT.

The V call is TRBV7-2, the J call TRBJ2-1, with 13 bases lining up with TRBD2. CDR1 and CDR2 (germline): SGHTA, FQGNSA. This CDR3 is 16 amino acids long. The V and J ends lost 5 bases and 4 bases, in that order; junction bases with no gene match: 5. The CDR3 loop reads CASSARLAGGYNEQFF. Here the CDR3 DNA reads TGTGCCAGCAGCGCTCGACTAGCGGGGGGATACAATGAGCAGTTCTTC.

CDR3 DNA: TGTGCCAGTAGTATCCCCCGACAGGTGGCTAACTATGGCTACACCTTC. It specifies CASSIPRQVANYGYTF. The rearrangement joins TRBV19 to TRBJ1-2; D possibly corresponds to TRBD1 (6 bases). This CDR3 comprises 16 residues. Germline V gene lookup returns CDR1 LNHDA and CDR2 SQIVND (reference sequence). V was shortened by 3 bases and J by 0 bases, with 14 bases between the two germline ends.

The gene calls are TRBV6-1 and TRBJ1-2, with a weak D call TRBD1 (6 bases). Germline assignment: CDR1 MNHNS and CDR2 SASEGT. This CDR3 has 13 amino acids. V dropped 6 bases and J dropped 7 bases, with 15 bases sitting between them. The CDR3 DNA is TGTGCCAGCAGACTAGAGCCCAGGGGTGGCTACACCTTC. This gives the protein CASRLEPRGGYTF.